Shown below are 2 T cell receptor beta chains from a single sample sequenced in a study of human versus mouse CDR3 diversity and MHC coevolution. The repertoire was sequenced with immunoSEQ multiplex PCR; TCRdb's copy has only in-frame clones and lacks some. The table shows about 83,000 clones, with 85% to 95% occurring only once. The sequenced sample was naive CD4+ T cells from blood. Subset described: CD45RO-negative CD62L-positive naive CD4 T cells. These receptor sequences come from a person aged 30 to 70 in good health.

The V gene is TRBV28, the J gene TRBJ2-7; TRBD2 aligns across 9 bases. This CDR3 comprises 17 residues. The germline V gene encodes CDR1 MDHEN and CDR2 SYDVKM. The trim removed 8 bases at V and 3 bases at J, leaving 17 bases unmatched. The CDR3 loop reads CASSLAGLAGTIYEQYF. In nucleotides, the CDR3 is TGTGCCAGCTCCCTTGCGGGGCTAGCGGGAACAATCTACGAGCAGTACTTC.

The gene calls are TRBV7-9 and TRBJ1-1, with D hard to call. CDR3 length equals 16 residues. Trimming stripped 1 base from V and 1 base from J, with 13 bases between. Germline values: CDR1 SEHNR, CDR2 FQNEAQ (reference sequence). DNA for the CDR3: TGTGCCAGCAGCTTAGTTCCGGGGTCAGGGAACACTGAAGCTTTCTTT. Translated, it gives CASSLVPGSGNTEAFF.